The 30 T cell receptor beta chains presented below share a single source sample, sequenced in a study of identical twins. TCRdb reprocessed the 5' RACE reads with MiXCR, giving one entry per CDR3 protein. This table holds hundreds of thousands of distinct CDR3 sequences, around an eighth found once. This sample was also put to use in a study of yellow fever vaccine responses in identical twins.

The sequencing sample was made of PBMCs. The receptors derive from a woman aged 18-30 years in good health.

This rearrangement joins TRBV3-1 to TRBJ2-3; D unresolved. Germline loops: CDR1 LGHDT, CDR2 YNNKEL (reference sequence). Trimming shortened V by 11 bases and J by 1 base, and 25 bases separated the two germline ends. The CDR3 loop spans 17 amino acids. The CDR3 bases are TGTGCCTCCACCCAAGAATCCTGGGGTCGAGGCACAGATACGCAGTATTTT. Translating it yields CASTQESWGRGTDTQYF.

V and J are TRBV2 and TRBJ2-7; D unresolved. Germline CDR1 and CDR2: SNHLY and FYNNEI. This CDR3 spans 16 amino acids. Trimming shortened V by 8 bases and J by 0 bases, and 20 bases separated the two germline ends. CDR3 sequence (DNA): TGTGCCAGCGAACCCCCGGACCCCGAACCCTCCTACGAGCAGTACTTC. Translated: CASEPPDPEPSYEQYF.

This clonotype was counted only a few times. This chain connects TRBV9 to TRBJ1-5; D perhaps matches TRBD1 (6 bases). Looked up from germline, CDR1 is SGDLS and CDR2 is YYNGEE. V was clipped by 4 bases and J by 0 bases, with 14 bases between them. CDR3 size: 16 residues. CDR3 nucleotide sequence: TGTGCCAGCAGCCCTACGGGACACCCTAGCAATCAGCCCCAGCATTTT. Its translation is CASSPTGHPSNQPQHF.

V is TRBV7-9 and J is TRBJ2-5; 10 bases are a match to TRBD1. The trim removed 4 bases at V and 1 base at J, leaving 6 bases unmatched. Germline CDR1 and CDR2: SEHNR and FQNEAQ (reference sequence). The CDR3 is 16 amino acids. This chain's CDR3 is CASSSGQGGGQETQYF. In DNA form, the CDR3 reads TGTGCCAGCAGCTCCGGACAGGGGGGAGGCCAAGAGACCCAGTACTTC.

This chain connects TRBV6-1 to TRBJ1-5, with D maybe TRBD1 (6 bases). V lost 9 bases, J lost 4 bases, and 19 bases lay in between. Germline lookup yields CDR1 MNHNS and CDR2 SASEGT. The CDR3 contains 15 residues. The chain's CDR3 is CASHPRGSGNQPQHF. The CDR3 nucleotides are TGTGCCAGTCACCCCAGGGGTAGTGGAAATCAGCCCCAGCATTTT.

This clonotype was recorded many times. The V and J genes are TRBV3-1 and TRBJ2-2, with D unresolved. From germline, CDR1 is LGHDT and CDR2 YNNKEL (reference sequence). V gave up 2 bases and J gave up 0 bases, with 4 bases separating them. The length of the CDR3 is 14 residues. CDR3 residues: CASSQLANTGELFF. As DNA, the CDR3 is TGTGCCAGCAGCCAATTAGCGAACACCGGGGAGCTGTTTTTT. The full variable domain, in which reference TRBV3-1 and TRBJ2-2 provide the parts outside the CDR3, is DTAVSQTPKYLVTQMGNDKSIKCEQNLGHDTMYWYKQDSKKFLKIMFSYNNKELIINETVPNRFSPKSPDKAHLNLHINSLELGDSAVYFCASSQLANTGELFFGEGSRLTVL.

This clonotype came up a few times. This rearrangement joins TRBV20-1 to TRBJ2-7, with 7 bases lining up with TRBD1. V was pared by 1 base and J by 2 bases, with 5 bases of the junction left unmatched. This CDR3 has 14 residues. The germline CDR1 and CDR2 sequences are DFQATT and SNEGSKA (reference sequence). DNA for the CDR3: TGCAGTGCTAGAGTTCGGACAGGCACCTACGAGCAGTACTTC. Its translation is CSARVRTGTYEQYF.

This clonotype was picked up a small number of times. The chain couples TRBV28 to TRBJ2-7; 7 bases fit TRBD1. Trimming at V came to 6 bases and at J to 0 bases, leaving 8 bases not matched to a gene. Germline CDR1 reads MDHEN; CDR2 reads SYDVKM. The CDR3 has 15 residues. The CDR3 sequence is CASRRQGPSSYEQYF. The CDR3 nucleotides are TGTGCCAGCAGGAGACAGGGCCCCAGCTCCTACGAGCAGTACTTC.

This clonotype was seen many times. The CDR3 loop is CASSPNSGWADYGYTF. The CDR3 DNA reads as TGTGCCAGCAGTCCCAATTCGGGGTGGGCAGACTATGGCTACACCTTC. The chain has TRBV25-1 and TRBJ1-2; D remains ambiguous. Germline V CDR1 and CDR2: MGHDK, SYGVNS. CDR3 length: 16 residues. Trimming took 5 bases from V and 3 from J, leaving 19 bases between them.

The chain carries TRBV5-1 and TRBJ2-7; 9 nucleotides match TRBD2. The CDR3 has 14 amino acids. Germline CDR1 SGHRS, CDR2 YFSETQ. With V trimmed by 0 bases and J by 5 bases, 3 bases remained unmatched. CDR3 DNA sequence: TGCGCCAGCAGCTTGGGCGGGAGGGCCGACGAGCAGTACTTC. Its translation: CASSLGGRADEQYF.

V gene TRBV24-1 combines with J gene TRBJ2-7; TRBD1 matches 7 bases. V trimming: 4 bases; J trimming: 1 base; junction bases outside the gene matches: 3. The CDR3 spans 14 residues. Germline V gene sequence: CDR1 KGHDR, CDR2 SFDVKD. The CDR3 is CATSDRGSSYEQYF. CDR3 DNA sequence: TGTGCCACCAGTGACAGGGGGTCTTCCTACGAGCAGTACTTC.

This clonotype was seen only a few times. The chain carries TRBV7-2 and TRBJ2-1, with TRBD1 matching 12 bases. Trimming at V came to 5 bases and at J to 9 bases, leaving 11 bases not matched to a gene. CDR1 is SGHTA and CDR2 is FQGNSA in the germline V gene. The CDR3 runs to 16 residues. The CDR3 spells CASSPRGTGGGGEQFF. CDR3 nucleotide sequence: TGTGCCAGCAGCCCCCGAGGGACAGGGGGCGGAGGTGAGCAGTTCTTC.

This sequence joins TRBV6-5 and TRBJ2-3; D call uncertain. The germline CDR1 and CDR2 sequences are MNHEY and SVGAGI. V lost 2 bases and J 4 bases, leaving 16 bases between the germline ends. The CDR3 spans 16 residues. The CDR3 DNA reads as TGTGCCAGCAGTTACCCCGAAGGCCCGAGATCAGATACGCAGTATTTT. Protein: CASSYPEGPRSDTQYF.

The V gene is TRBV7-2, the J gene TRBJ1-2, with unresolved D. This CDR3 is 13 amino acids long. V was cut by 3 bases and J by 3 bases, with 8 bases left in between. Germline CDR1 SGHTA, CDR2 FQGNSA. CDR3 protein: CASSFGKYYGYTF. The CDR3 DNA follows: TGTGCCAGCAGCTTTGGCAAATACTATGGCTACACCTTC.

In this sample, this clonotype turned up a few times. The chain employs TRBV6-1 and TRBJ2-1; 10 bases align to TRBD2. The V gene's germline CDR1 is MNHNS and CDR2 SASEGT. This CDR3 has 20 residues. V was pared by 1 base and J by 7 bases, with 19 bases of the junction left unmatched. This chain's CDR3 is CASSEVFIMLAGVGGNEQFF. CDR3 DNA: TGTGCCAGCAGTGAAGTCTTTATAATGCTAGCGGGAGTCGGGGGGAATGAGCAGTTCTTC.

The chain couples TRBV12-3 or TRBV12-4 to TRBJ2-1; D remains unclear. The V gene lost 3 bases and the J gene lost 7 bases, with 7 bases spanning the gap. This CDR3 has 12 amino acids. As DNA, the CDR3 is TGTGCCAGCAGTTTTAACCGAAATGAGCAGTTCTTC. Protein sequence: CASSFNRNEQFF.

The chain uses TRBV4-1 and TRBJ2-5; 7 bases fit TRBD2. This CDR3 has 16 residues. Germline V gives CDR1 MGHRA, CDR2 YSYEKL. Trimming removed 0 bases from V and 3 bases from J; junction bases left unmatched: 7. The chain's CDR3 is CASSQEAGERKETQYF. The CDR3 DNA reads TGCGCCAGCAGCCAAGAGGCGGGGGAACGGAAAGAGACCCAGTACTTC.

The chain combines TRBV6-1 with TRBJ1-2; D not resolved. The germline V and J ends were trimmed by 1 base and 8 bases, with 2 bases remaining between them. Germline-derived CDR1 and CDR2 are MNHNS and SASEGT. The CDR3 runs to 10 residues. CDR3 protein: CASSEEGYTF. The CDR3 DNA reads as TGTGCCAGCAGTGAAGAGGGCTACACCTTC.

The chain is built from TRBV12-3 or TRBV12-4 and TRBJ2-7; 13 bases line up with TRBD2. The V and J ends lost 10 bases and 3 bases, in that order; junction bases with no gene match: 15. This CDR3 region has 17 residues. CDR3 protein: CATSPGTSGVGVYEQYF. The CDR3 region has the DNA TGTGCCACCTCCCCTGGGACTAGCGGGGTTGGGGTCTACGAGCAGTACTTC.

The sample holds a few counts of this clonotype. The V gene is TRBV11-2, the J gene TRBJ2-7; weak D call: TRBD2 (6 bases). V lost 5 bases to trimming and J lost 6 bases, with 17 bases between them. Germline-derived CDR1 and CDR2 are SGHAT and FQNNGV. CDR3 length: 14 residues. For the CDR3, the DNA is TGTGCCAGCAGCCTTTGGGACTCCAAGGGCGAGCAGTACTTC. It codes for CASSLWDSKGEQYF.

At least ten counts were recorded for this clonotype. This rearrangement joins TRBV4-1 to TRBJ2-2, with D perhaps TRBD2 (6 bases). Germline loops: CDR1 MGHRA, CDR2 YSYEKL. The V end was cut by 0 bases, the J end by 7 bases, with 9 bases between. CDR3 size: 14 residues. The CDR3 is CASSQDAGGGELFF. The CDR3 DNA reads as TGCGCCAGCAGCCAAGATGCCGGGGGCGGGGAGCTGTTTTTT.

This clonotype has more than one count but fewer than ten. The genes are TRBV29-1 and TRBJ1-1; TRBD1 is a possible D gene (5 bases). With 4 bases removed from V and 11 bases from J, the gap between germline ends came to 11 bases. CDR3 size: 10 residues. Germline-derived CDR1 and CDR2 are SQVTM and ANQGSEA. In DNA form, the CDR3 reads TGCAGCGTTGTACAGCGGGGGGCTTTCTTT. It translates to CSVVQRGAFF.

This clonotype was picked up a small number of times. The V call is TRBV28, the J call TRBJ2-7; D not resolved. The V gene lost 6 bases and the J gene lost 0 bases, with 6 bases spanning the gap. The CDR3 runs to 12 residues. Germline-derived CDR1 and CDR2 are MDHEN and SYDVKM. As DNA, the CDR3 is TGTGCCAGCAGCGCCTACTCCTACGAGCAGTACGTC. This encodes CASSAYSYEQYV.

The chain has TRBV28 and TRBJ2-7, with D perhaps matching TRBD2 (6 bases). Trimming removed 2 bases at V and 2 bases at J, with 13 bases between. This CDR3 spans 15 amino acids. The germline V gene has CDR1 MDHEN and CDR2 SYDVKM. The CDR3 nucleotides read TGTGCCAGCAGTTTAGTCTGGAGGGGCCCCTACGAGCAGTACTTC. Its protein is CASSLVWRGPYEQYF.

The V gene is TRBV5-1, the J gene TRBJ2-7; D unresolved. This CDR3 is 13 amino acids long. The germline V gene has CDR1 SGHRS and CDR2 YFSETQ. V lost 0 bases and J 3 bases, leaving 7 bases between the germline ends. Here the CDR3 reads CASSLDHGYEQYF. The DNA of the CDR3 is TGCGCCAGCAGCTTGGACCATGGCTACGAGCAGTACTTC.

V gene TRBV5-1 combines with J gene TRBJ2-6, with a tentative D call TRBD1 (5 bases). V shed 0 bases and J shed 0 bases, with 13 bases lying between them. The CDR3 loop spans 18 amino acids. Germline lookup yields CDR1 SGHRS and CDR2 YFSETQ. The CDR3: CASSLVGRASSGANVLTF. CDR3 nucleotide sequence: TGCGCCAGCAGCTTGGTCGGCAGGGCCTCCTCTGGGGCCAACGTCCTGACTTTC.

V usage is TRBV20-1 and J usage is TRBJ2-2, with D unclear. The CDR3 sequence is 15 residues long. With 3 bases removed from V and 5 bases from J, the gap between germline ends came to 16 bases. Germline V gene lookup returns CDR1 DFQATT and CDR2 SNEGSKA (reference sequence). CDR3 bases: TGCAGTGCTAGGACCCCCGAAGCTCAAACCGGGGAGCTGTTTTTT. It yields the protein CSARTPEAQTGELFF.

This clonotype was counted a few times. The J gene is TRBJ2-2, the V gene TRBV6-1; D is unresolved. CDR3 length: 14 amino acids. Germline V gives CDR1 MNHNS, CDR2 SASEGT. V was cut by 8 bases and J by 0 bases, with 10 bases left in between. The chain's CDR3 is CASGHNANTGELFF. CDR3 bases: TGTGCCAGCGGGCATAACGCGAACACCGGGGAGCTGTTTTTT.

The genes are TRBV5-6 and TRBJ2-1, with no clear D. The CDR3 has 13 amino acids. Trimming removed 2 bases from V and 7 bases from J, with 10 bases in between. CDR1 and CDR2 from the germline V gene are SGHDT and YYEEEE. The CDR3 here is CASSLASENEQFF. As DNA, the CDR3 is TGTGCCAGCAGCTTAGCTAGTGAGAATGAGCAGTTCTTC.

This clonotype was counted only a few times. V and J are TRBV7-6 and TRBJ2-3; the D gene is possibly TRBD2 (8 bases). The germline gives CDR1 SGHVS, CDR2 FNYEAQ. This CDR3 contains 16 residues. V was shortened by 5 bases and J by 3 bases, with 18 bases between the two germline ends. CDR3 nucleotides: TGTGCCAGCAGCGCCTCGGGAGGGGGCGTTACAGATACGCAGTATTTT. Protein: CASSASGGGVTDTQYF. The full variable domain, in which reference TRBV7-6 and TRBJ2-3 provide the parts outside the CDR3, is GAGVSQSPRYKVTKRGQDVALRCDPISGHVSLYWYRQALGQGPEFLTYFNYEAQQDKSGLPNDRFSAERPEGSISTLTIQRTEQRDSAMYRCASSASGGGVTDTQYFGPGTRLTVL.